The 28 T cell receptor beta chains given below trace back to one sample, sequenced in a study of OX40 agonist ivuxolimab in advanced cancers. TCRdb keeps only in-frame clones here, not all; method: immunoSEQ multiplex PCR. Among about 79,000 clones listed, 90% were seen once. The starting material was CD4+ or CD8+ T cells sorted from blood, obtained in a trial of the OX40 agonist ivuxolimab. The receptors stem from an adult with an advanced solid tumor such as melanoma, head and neck, liver or kidney cancer.

This rearrangement joins TRBV7-3 to TRBJ2-3; possibly TRBD2 for D (5 bases). The germline V gene encodes CDR1 SGHTA and CDR2 FQGTGA. Trimming shortened V by 2 bases and J by 0 bases, and 6 bases separated the two germline ends. This CDR3 has 14 residues. The CDR3 coding sequence is TGTGCCAGCAGCTTAGAGGGCAGCACAGATACGCAGTATTTT. It specifies CASSLEGSTDTQYF.

The J gene is TRBJ1-4, the V gene TRBV28; D gene unclear. Trimming took 8 bases from V and 7 from J, leaving 23 bases between them. CDR1 and CDR2 from the germline V gene are MDHEN and SYDVKM. CDR3 length: 16 amino acids. Written as DNA, the CDR3 is TGTGCCAGCGGATTGGCGGGCGGGCTTCGAGGTGAAAAACTGTTTTTT. Protein sequence: CASGLAGGLRGEKLFF. The full variable domain, its missing parts supplied by reference TRBV28 and TRBJ1-4, is DVKVTQSSRYLVKRTGEKVFLECVQDMDHENMFWYRQDPGLGLRLIYFSYDVKMKEKGDIPEGYSVSREKKERFSLILESASTNQTSMYLCASGLAGGLRGEKLFFGSGTQLSVL.

The chain employs TRBV5-5 and TRBJ2-3; D is perhaps TRBD2 (6 bases). This CDR3 has 15 amino acids. CDR1 and CDR2 (germline): SGHKS, YYEKEE (reference sequence). Trimming left V 0 bases short and J 4 bases short, with 12 bases between. Here the CDR3 reads CASSLVTSWADTQYF. CDR3 bases: TGTGCCAGCAGCTTGGTTACTAGCTGGGCAGATACGCAGTATTTT.

The V call is TRBV28, the J call TRBJ2-7; D is ambiguous. Germline V gives CDR1 MDHEN, CDR2 SYDVKM. V shed 6 bases and J shed 7 bases, with 10 bases lying between them. This CDR3 contains 11 residues. DNA of the CDR3: TGTGCCAGCAGGGGGATAGGGGAGCAGTACGTC. Translated, it gives CASRGIGEQYV.

This clone was recorded once. V usage is TRBV7-3 and J usage is TRBJ2-2; D might be TRBD2 (6 bases). Germline V gives CDR1 SGHTA, CDR2 FQGTGA. The CDR3 has 15 amino acids. Deletions cut 5 bases from V and 4 bases from J, with 14 bases between. CDR3 sequence: CASSPPGVGTGELFF. Here the CDR3 DNA reads TGTGCCAGCAGCCCACCGGGGGTGGGCACCGGGGAGCTGTTTTTT. Filled out from reference TRBV7-3 and TRBJ2-2, the complete variable domain reads GAGVSQTPSNKVTEKGKYVELRCDPISGHTALYWYRQSLGQGPEFLIYFQGTGAADDSGLPNDRFFAVRPEGSVSTLKIQRTERGDSAVYLCASSPPGVGTGELFFGEGSRLTVL.

To note about this clone: Relative to the germline gene, one junction end is altered; a read error may explain this. The chain carries TRBV29-1 and TRBJ2-1, with TRBD1 matching over 7 bases. The CDR3 loop spans 12 amino acids. Germline values: CDR1 SQVTM, CDR2 ANQGSEA. The CDR3 sequence is CSAEDRVDEQFF. CDR3 in DNA: TGCAGCGCTGAAGACAGGGTCGATGAGCAGTTCTTC.

Only one count was recorded for this clone. This rearrangement joins TRBV5-1 to TRBJ2-3; 7 nucleotides align to TRBD2. The CDR3 loop spans 14 amino acids. Germline assignment: CDR1 SGHRS and CDR2 YFSETQ. V lost 8 bases to trimming and J lost 3 bases; unmatched junction nucleotides: 9. Here the CDR3 reads CASFRGVETDTQYF. In DNA form, the CDR3 reads TGCGCCAGTTTTCGGGGGGTGGAGACAGATACGCAGTATTTT.

This clone occurred once. This chain joins TRBV15 and TRBJ2-3; no definite D call. The length of the CDR3 is 16 residues. CDR1 LNHNV and CDR2 YYDKDF come from the germline V gene (reference sequence). Trimming removed 0 bases from V and 0 bases from J, with 10 bases in between. In nucleotides, the CDR3 is TGTGCCACCAGCAGAGAGACCCTCACTAGCACAGATACGCAGTATTTT. As protein: CATSRETLTSTDTQYF.

This clone was found once. This chain joins TRBV2 and TRBJ1-2; TRBD1 matches at 8 bases. Per the germline V gene, CDR1 is SNHLY and CDR2 is FYNNEI. The CDR3 is 14 amino acids. With 7 bases clipped from V and 2 bases from J, the junction kept 6 bases outside the gene matches. The CDR3 sequence is CASIGTGGNYGYTF. CDR3 sequence (DNA): TGTGCCAGCATCGGGACAGGCGGGAACTATGGCTACACCTTC.

This chain connects TRBV20-1 to TRBJ1-2; D remains unclear. The CDR3 extends over 11 amino acids. Trimming shortened V by 5 bases and J by 8 bases, and 12 bases separated the two germline ends. Germline V lookup: CDR1 DFQATT, CDR2 SNEGSKA (reference sequence). Here the CDR3 reads CSAPPQWGYTF. The CDR3 DNA reads as TGCAGTGCTCCCCCACAGTGGGGCTACACCTTC.

The V gene is TRBV6-1, the J gene TRBJ2-3, with a weak D call TRBD1 (6 bases). V gave up 5 bases and J gave up 2 bases, with 14 bases separating them. This CDR3 spans 15 amino acids. The germline V gene has CDR1 MNHNS and CDR2 SASEGT. DNA of the CDR3: TGTGCCAGCAGTTCCAGGGGAGTCCTCACAGATACGCAGTATTTT. Translated: CASSSRGVLTDTQYF.

The chain has TRBV18 and TRBJ2-3; D ambiguous. The germline V gene encodes CDR1 KGHSH and CDR2 LQKENI. This CDR3 is built from 14 residues. V lost 0 bases and J 0 bases, leaving 4 bases between the germline ends. The CDR3 protein is CASSPPYSTDTQYF. CDR3 in DNA: TGTGCCAGCTCACCACCGTACAGCACAGATACGCAGTATTTT.

This chain uses TRBV9 with TRBJ1-1; TRBD1 might be the D (6 bases). Per germline, CDR1 SGDLS and CDR2 YYNGEE. Deletions cut 3 bases from V and 4 bases from J, with 10 bases between. This CDR3 has 13 amino acids. The CDR3 bases are TGTGCCAGCAGCGCCCGGGGGCGCACTGAAGCTTTCTTT. This translates into CASSARGRTEAFF.

This chain uses TRBV14 with TRBJ2-1, with 7 bases that match TRBD1. Germline V gene sequence: CDR1 SGHDN, CDR2 FVKESK. The junction had 8 bases not matched to a gene; V was cut back by 0 bases and J by 3 bases. The CDR3 has 17 amino acids. Here the CDR3 DNA reads TGTGCCAGCAGCCAAGAAATGCGCAGGGGGTTCTACAATGAGCAGTTCTTC. Its translation is CASSQEMRRGFYNEQFF.

CDR3 amino acids: CASSSRDRGTEAFF. The CDR3 DNA sequence: TGCGCCAGCAGCTCCAGGGACCGAGGGACTGAAGCTTTCTTT. The J gene is TRBJ1-1, the V gene TRBV5-1; tentative D call: TRBD1 (5 bases). This CDR3 comprises 14 residues. Trimming removed 3 bases at V and 5 bases at J, with 14 bases between. The germline V gene has CDR1 SGHRS and CDR2 YFSETQ.

The genes are TRBV27 and TRBJ2-7; D call uncertain. This CDR3 is built from 17 residues. V was clipped by 7 bases and J by 1 base, with 23 bases between them. Germline CDR1 reads MNHEY; CDR2 reads SMNVEV (reference sequence). CDR3 DNA: TGTGCCAGCACCCATGAGCCCCCGGGTGCCGGATCCTACGAGCAGTACGTC. It specifies CASTHEPPGAGSYEQYV.

The chain combines TRBV28 with TRBJ2-1; D is unclear. V lost 8 bases, J lost 0 bases, and 11 bases lay in between. CDR1 and CDR2 (germline): MDHEN, SYDVKM. The CDR3 runs 14 residues. Here the CDR3 DNA reads TGTGCCAGCCGATCCCCGAGCTCCTACAATGAGCAGTTCTTC. Its protein product is CASRSPSSYNEQFF.

The chain has TRBV19 and TRBJ1-6; 7 nucleotides match TRBD1. The CDR3 has 15 residues. The junction had 9 bases not matched to a gene; V was cut back by 4 bases and J by 9 bases. The germline gives CDR1 LNHDA, CDR2 SQIVND (reference sequence). DNA for the CDR3: TGTGCCAGTAGTACCCAGACAGGGCTTTCTTCACCCCTCCACTTT. Encoded protein: CASSTQTGLSSPLHF.

This clone appeared a single time. This sequence joins TRBV5-1 and TRBJ2-1, with D possibly TRBD2 on 5 matching bases. The CDR3 spans 16 residues. The ends were cut back, 4 bases at V and 3 bases at J, with 17 bases in the middle. From germline, CDR1 is SGHRS and CDR2 YFSETQ. The CDR3, as DNA: TGCGCCAGCAGCCGAAATCCGGGATTAGACTACAATGAGCAGTTCTTC. Protein sequence: CASSRNPGLDYNEQFF.

The V and J genes are TRBV5-6 and TRBJ2-1, with TRBD2 matching 8 bases. Germline loops: CDR1 SGHDT, CDR2 YYEEEE. This CDR3 comprises 15 residues. V trimming: 0 bases; J trimming: 8 bases; junction bases outside the gene matches: 7. Here the CDR3 DNA reads TGTGCCAGCAGCTTGGTTGTAGCGGGGATGGATGAGCAGTTCTTC. Its protein is CASSLVVAGMDEQFF.

This clone was recorded only once. This chain connects TRBV11-1 to TRBJ1-6, with D possibly TRBD1 on 6 matching bases. CDR1 and CDR2 from the germline V gene are SGHAT and FQDESV (reference sequence). The CDR3 has 15 amino acids. The ends were cut back, 1 base at V and 10 bases at J, with 14 bases in the middle. The CDR3 region has the DNA TGTGCCAGCAGCTTAGTAAGGGGGGCAGGGTCACCCCTCCACTTT. Translating it yields CASSLVRGAGSPLHF.

The chain links TRBV15 to TRBJ1-1, with a tentative D call TRBD1 (6 bases). V was shortened by 1 base and J by 0 bases, with 12 bases between the two germline ends. The CDR3 length is 16 residues. Germline CDR1 reads LNHNV; CDR2 reads YYDKDF (reference sequence). The CDR3 coding sequence is TGTGCCACCAGCAGAGTTTCAGGGGCTGTGAACACTGAAGCTTTCTTT. Protein sequence: CATSRVSGAVNTEAFF.

This chain connects TRBV19 to TRBJ2-1; TRBD2 agrees at 11 bases. Germline-derived CDR1 and CDR2 are LNHDA and SQIVND (reference sequence). J gave up 6 bases and V 6 bases, and 4 bases lay outside the gene matches. The CDR3 length is 14 residues. CDR3 nucleotide sequence: TGTGCCAGTAGGACTAGCGGGGACTTCAATGAGCAGTTCTTC. The encoded protein is CASRTSGDFNEQFF.

This clone was seen more than once but under ten times. The rearrangement uses TRBV5-1 and TRBJ1-1; no clear D. V lost 0 bases and J lost 3, with 6 bases in between. Germline values: CDR1 SGHRS, CDR2 YFSETQ. The length of the CDR3 is 13 residues. The CDR3 bases are TGCGCCAGCAGCTTGGTTACGGACACTGAAGCTTTCTTT. This gives the protein CASSLVTDTEAFF.

The chain couples TRBV10-1 to TRBJ2-5; D assignment may be TRBD1 or TRBD2 (5 bases each). This CDR3 has 15 amino acids. V lost 4 bases to trimming and J lost 5 bases, with 17 bases between them. Germline assignment: CDR1 WNHNN and CDR2 SYGVQD (reference sequence). The CDR3, as DNA: TGCGCCAGCAGTGGGGGGTTCTCCCTGGGGGAGACCCAGTACTTC. Translated, it gives CASSGGFSLGETQYF.

V usage is TRBV13 and J usage is TRBJ1-6; D is unclear. Germline CDR1 and CDR2: PRHDT and FYEKMQ (reference sequence). Trimming shortened V by 5 bases and J by 9 bases, and 14 bases separated the two germline ends. The CDR3 loop spans 14 amino acids. The CDR3 coding sequence is TGTGCCAGCAGCCTTTACGGACCACTTTCACCCCTCCACTTT. Protein sequence: CASSLYGPLSPLHF.

This chain uses TRBV7-8 with TRBJ2-2; D is undetermined. The V gene lost 1 base and the J gene lost 4 bases, with 7 bases spanning the gap. Looked up from germline, CDR1 is SGHVS and CDR2 is FQNEAQ. The CDR3 consists of 14 residues. The CDR3 DNA follows: TGTGCCAGCAGCTTAGAGAGGTCCACCGGGGAGCTGTTTTTT. Its translation is CASSLERSTGELFF.

The J gene is TRBJ2-1, the V gene TRBV29-1, with D perhaps TRBD2 (5 bases). CDR1 SQVTM and CDR2 ANQGSEA come from the germline V gene. V was trimmed by 4 bases and J by 4 bases, leaving 11 bases between them. The CDR3 is made up of 13 amino acids. This CDR3 is CSVAWESYNEQFF. CDR3 sequence (DNA): TGCAGCGTTGCATGGGAGTCATACAATGAGCAGTTCTTC.